Following are 2 T cell receptor beta chains from one sample sequenced in a study of T cell clonality in common variable immunodeficiency. Clones were sequenced by immunoSEQ multiplex PCR, and TCRdb holds only the in-frame ones, with some missing. Observed are roughly 70,000 clones, no singletons, with the top ten taking about 1.7%. The sample was peripheral blood mononuclear cells. These receptors came from a person between 18 and 75 years old in good health.

This clone appeared many times. Read data end 3 residues before the CDR3 end; the end is taken from the germline J gene. The rearrangement joins TRBV19 to TRBJ1-3; D is ambiguous. The CDR3 extends over 13 amino acids. V lost 9 bases, J lost 4 bases, and 13 bases lay in between. Per the germline V gene, CDR1 is LNHDA and CDR2 is SQIVND (reference sequence). CDR3 sequence: CASAGVPGNTIYF. The CDR3 bases that were read are TGTGCCAGCGCCGGGGTTCCCGGAAACACC.

This clone was detected many times. The DNA read from the CDR3 is TGCAGTGCTAGGTCACACAGCATCAATCAGCCC. Protein product: CSARSHSINQP. The entire CDR3 reads CSARSHSINQPQHF. The rearrangement joins TRBV20-1 to TRBJ1-5, with no clear D. The read falls 3 residues short of the CDR3 end, and the missing part is taken from the germline J gene. This CDR3 has 14 amino acids. The germline V gene encodes CDR1 DFQATT and CDR2 SNEGSKA (reference sequence). The germline V and J ends were trimmed by 3 bases and 3 bases, with 12 bases remaining between them.